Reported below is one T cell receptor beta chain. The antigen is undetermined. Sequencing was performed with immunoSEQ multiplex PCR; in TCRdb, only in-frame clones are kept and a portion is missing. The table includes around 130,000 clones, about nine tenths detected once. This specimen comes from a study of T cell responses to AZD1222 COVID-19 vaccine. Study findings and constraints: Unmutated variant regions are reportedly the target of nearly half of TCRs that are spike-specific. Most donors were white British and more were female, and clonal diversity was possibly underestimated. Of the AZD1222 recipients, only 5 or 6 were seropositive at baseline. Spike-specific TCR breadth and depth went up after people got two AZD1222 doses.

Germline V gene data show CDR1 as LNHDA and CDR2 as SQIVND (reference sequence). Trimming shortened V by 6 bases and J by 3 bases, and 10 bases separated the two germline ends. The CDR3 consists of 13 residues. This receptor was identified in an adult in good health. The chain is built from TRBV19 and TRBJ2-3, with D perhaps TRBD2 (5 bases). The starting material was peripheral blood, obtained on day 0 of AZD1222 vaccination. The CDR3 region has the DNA TGTGCCAGTAGACAACTAGGTACAGATACGCAGTATTTT. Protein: CASRQLGTDTQYF.